The 24 T cell receptor beta chains below all came from one sample that was sequenced in a study of shared clonotypes between healthy human individuals. TCRdb keeps only in-frame clones here, not all; method: immunoSEQ multiplex PCR. The profile shows about a million clones, 60% to 85% of them singletons. The sample consisted of memory CD4+ T cells from PBMCs. This sample's subset: CD45RA-negative fraction. The receptor set was obtained from a man in his late teens or twenties in good health. Some clones in this sample may be carry-over from other donors' samples.

The V call is TRBV30, the J call TRBJ1-1; unclear D gene. In germline, CDR1 is GTSNPN, CDR2 SVGIG (reference sequence). This CDR3 comprises 14 residues. V was clipped by 5 bases and J by 1 base, with 14 bases between them. CDR3 amino acids: CAWFTRWGNTEAFF. For the CDR3, the DNA is TGTGCCTGGTTCACTCGATGGGGGAACACTGAAGCTTTCTTT.

This chain links TRBV9 with TRBJ2-3; no firm D call. Looked up from germline, CDR1 is SGDLS and CDR2 is YYNGEE. Trimming left V 1 base short and J 1 base short, with 10 bases between. This CDR3 region has 15 residues. Here the CDR3 reads CASSVKAVRTDTQYF. Written as DNA, the CDR3 is TGTGCCAGCAGCGTAAAGGCGGTGCGCACAGATACGCAGTATTTT.

The chain joins TRBV28 to TRBJ1-4; 7 nucleotides match TRBD1. The CDR3 extends over 15 amino acids. Germline V gene data show CDR1 as MDHEN and CDR2 as SYDVKM. Unmatched junction bases numbered 8, after V lost 5 bases and J lost 5 bases. The CDR3 sequence: CASSPTGVRNEKLFF. CDR3 DNA: TGTGCCAGCAGTCCTACAGGGGTTCGAAATGAAAAACTGTTTTTT.

The chain joins TRBV18 to TRBJ2-3, with 13 bases lining up with TRBD2. After removal of 3 bases from V and 0 bases from J, the junction contained 6 bases not matched to a gene. Germline loops: CDR1 KGHSH, CDR2 LQKENI. The CDR3 spans 18 residues. As DNA, the CDR3 is TGTGCCAGCTCACCGACCGGGACTAGCGGGATAAGCACAGATACGCAGTATTTT. This encodes CASSPTGTSGISTDTQYF.

The V call is TRBV5-1, the J call TRBJ2-2; D is unclear. The V end was cut by 0 bases, the J end by 0 bases, with 6 bases between. Per germline, CDR1 SGHRS and CDR2 YFSETQ. The CDR3 is 15 amino acids. The CDR3 DNA reads as TGCGCCAGCAGCTTGGGTATTGCGAACACCGGGGAGCTGTTTTTT. It codes for CASSLGIANTGELFF.

The CDR3 nucleotides read TGTGCCAGCAGCTTTATGGCGCCCGGGGCCAACGTCCTGACTTTC. As protein: CASSFMAPGANVLTF. This chain links TRBV5-4 with TRBJ2-6; D not certain. This CDR3 contains 15 residues. Germline V lookup: CDR1 SGHNT, CDR2 YYREEE (reference sequence). The V and J ends lost 2 bases and 4 bases respectively, with 10 bases between them.

The genes are TRBV5-1 and TRBJ2-3; 8 bases are shared with TRBD2. This CDR3 is built from 15 residues. Germline values: CDR1 SGHRS, CDR2 YFSETQ. Trimming removed 1 base from V and 3 bases from J; junction bases left unmatched: 4. The DNA of the CDR3 is TGCGCCAGCAGCTTGCGGTCTAGCGGGACAGATACGCAGTATTTT. Its translation is CASSLRSSGTDTQYF.

This clone has more than one count but fewer than ten. The chain uses TRBV28 and TRBJ1-2, with 8 bases fitting TRBD1. The V gene's germline CDR1 is MDHEN and CDR2 SYDVKM. After removal of 3 bases from V and 4 bases from J, the junction contained 4 bases not matched to a gene. CDR3 size: 14 residues. CDR3 nucleotide sequence: TGTGCCAGCAGTTTGGGGACAGGCGGCTATGGCTACACCTTC. Translated: CASSLGTGGYGYTF.

The chain combines TRBV5-4 with TRBJ1-2, with D possibly matching TRBD1 (5 bases). The germline V and J ends were trimmed by 0 bases and 3 bases, with 9 bases remaining between them. CDR1 and CDR2 (germline): SGHNT, YYREEE (reference sequence). This CDR3 is 14 amino acids long. The CDR3 nucleotides read TGTGCCAGCAGCTTGGAAGGGACTCACTATGGCTACACCTTC. Its protein product is CASSLEGTHYGYTF.

In its sample, this clone was seen once. The chain joins TRBV29-1 to TRBJ1-5; 7 nucleotides align to TRBD1. Losses at the gene ends were 4 bases for V and 1 base for J; bases not matched to a gene: 1. Looked up from germline, CDR1 is SQVTM and CDR2 is ANQGSEA. This CDR3 region has 13 residues. CDR3 nucleotides: TGCAGCGTTGTACAGGGGAGCAATCAGCCCCAGCATTTT. Protein sequence: CSVVQGSNQPQHF.

The chain employs TRBV2 and TRBJ2-1; 7 positions match TRBD2. This CDR3 contains 10 residues. The ends lost 8 bases at V and 10 bases at J; junction bases unmatched: 2. Germline CDR1 reads SNHLY; CDR2 reads FYNNEI. The CDR3 coding sequence is TGTGCCAGCGGGGAGGGCGAGCAGTTCTTC. Its protein product is CASGEGEQFF.

The CDR3 DNA is TGTGCCAGCAGTTTTTCCTATTATCAGCCCCAGCATTTT. Translating gives CASSFSYYQPQHF. The rearrangement uses TRBV6-5 and TRBJ1-5; no clear D gene. Germline lookup yields CDR1 MNHEY and CDR2 SVGAGI. The V gene lost 4 bases and the J gene lost 5 bases, with 9 bases spanning the gap. The CDR3 sequence is 13 residues long.

This rearrangement joins TRBV7-2 to TRBJ2-1; 11 positions agree with TRBD2. This CDR3 comprises 17 residues. Germline-derived CDR1 and CDR2 are SGHTA and FQGNSA. Trimming took 0 bases from V and 4 from J; bases not matched to a gene: 5. The CDR3 loop is CASSLALTSGRYNEQFF. Here the CDR3 DNA reads TGTGCCAGCAGCTTAGCGCTAACTAGCGGGAGATACAATGAGCAGTTCTTC.

Turning to this clone: A single base is all that separates this from a far larger clone, so a read error is likely. V gene TRBV7-8 combines with J gene TRBJ1-1; D gene ambiguous. CDR1 SGHVS and CDR2 FQNEAQ come from the germline V gene. This CDR3 spans 12 amino acids. Trimming shortened V by 2 bases and J by 1 base, and 2 bases separated the two germline ends. CDR3 loop: CASSLKNTEAFF. CDR3 coding DNA: TGTGCCAGCAGCTTAAAGAACACTGAAGCTTTCTTT.

V gene TRBV4-2 combines with J gene TRBJ1-4, with 11 bases aligning to TRBD1. With 1 base clipped from V and 7 bases from J, the junction kept 2 bases outside the gene matches. The germline CDR1 and CDR2 sequences are LGHNA and YNFKEQ. This CDR3 contains 15 residues. In DNA, the CDR3 is TGTGCCAGCAGCCAAGGGACAGGGGGCGTTGAAAAACTGTTTTTT. It codes for CASSQGTGGVEKLFF.

A remark on this clone: The same CDR3 is also encoded by other DNA sequences in this sample. CDR3: CASSYSGGEAFF. In nucleotides, the CDR3 is TGTGCCAGCAGTTACTCAGGGGGTGAAGCTTTCTTT. The V and J genes are TRBV6-5 and TRBJ1-1, with D perhaps TRBD1 (6 bases). Trimming shortened V by 0 bases and J by 7 bases, and 6 bases separated the two germline ends. CDR3 size: 12 residues. Germline V gene data show CDR1 as MNHEY and CDR2 as SVGAGI.

The chain's CDR3 is CASSSNLNTEAFF. DNA of the CDR3: TGTGCCAGCAGCTCCAACTTGAACACTGAAGCTTTCTTT. V usage is TRBV7-2 and J usage is TRBJ1-1, with D hard to call. Trimming pared 4 bases from V and 0 bases from J, leaving 6 bases between. The CDR3 contains 13 residues. Germline CDR1 is SGHTA and CDR2 is FQGNSA.

The V and J genes are TRBV5-1 and TRBJ2-3; D not certain. Germline loops: CDR1 SGHRS, CDR2 YFSETQ. V was trimmed by 4 bases and J by 6 bases, leaving 12 bases between them. The CDR3 consists of 13 residues. CDR3 protein: CASSPGDRDTQYF. The CDR3, as DNA: TGCGCCAGCAGCCCCGGAGACCGGGATACGCAGTATTTT.

This clone turned up a few times. The rearrangement joins TRBV6-5 to TRBJ2-1, with TRBD1 matching over 10 bases. V was clipped by 6 bases and J by 8 bases; unmatched bases: 7. There are 14 residues in the CDR3. CDR1 MNHEY and CDR2 SVGAGI come from the germline V gene. CDR3 sequence reads: CASSPGQGRHEQFF. The CDR3 nucleotides are TGTGCCAGCAGCCCGGGACAGGGGCGTCATGAGCAGTTCTTC.

V is TRBV7-3 and J is TRBJ2-3, with TRBD2 matching 10 bases. CDR1 SGHTA and CDR2 FQGTGA come from the germline V gene. This CDR3 spans 16 amino acids. The J segment lost 2 bases and the V segment lost 2 bases, leaving 4 bases of the junction unmatched. This chain's CDR3 is CASSLGLAEITDTQYF. DNA for the CDR3: TGTGCCAGCAGCTTAGGACTAGCGGAGATCACAGATACGCAGTATTTT.

The DNA for the CDR3 is TGCGCCAGTTCAGGGCAGGGCTCGGACGAGCAGTACTTC. Encoded protein: CASSGQGSDEQYF. This sequence joins TRBV5-1 and TRBJ2-7, with a possible D match to TRBD1 (5 bases). Germline CDR1 is SGHRS and CDR2 is YFSETQ. The CDR3 has 13 residues. With 8 bases removed from V and 5 bases from J, the gap between germline ends came to 17 bases.

The V call is TRBV7-2, the J call TRBJ1-2; D might be TRBD1 (6 bases). Per germline, CDR1 SGHTA and CDR2 FQGNSA. Trimming took off 1 base at V and 10 bases at J, with 10 bases between the two ends. The CDR3 covers 12 residues. DNA of the CDR3: TGTGCCAGCAGCTTAGACAGGGTGGACTACACCTTC. Amino acids: CASSLDRVDYTF. The whole variable domain, remainder taken from reference TRBV7-2 and TRBJ1-2, is GAGVSQSPSNKVTEKGKDVELRCDPISGHTALYWYRQSLGQGLEFLIYFQGNSAPDKSGLPSDRFSAERTGGSVSTLTIQRTQQEDSAVYLCASSLDRVDYTFGSGTRLTVV.

The chain combines TRBV7-2 with TRBJ2-3, with D uncertain. V gave up 0 bases and J gave up 4 bases, with 14 bases separating them. Looked up from germline, CDR1 is SGHTA and CDR2 is FQGNSA. The CDR3 totals 16 residues. The CDR3 sequence is CASSLAQGVWPDTQYF. In DNA, the CDR3 is TGTGCCAGCAGCTTAGCGCAAGGAGTTTGGCCAGATACGCAGTATTTT. Combining the CDR3 with reference TRBV7-2 and TRBJ2-3 gives the whole variable domain GAGVSQSPSNKVTEKGKDVELRCDPISGHTALYWYRQSLGQGLEFLIYFQGNSAPDKSGLPSDRFSAERTGGSVSTLTIQRTQQEDSAVYLCASSLAQGVWPDTQYFGPGTRLTVL.

The V and J genes are TRBV27 and TRBJ1-4, with D possibly being TRBD1 (5 bases). The CDR3 is made up of 14 amino acids. In germline, CDR1 is MNHEY, CDR2 SMNVEV (reference sequence). Deletions cut 7 bases from V and 8 bases from J, with 17 bases between. The CDR3 sequence is CASTRDLRGEKLFF. The CDR3 DNA sequence: TGTGCCAGCACCCGGGACCTCCGCGGGGAAAAACTGTTTTTT.